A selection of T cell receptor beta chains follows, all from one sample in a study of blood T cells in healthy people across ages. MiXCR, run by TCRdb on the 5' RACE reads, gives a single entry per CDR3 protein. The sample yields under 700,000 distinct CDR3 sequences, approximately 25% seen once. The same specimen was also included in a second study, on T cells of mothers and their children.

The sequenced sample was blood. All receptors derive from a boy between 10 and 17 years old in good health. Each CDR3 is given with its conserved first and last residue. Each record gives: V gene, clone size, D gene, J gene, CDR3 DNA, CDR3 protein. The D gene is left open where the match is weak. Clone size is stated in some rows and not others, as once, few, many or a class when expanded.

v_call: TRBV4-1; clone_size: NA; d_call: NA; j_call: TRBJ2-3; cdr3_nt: TGCGCCAGCAGCCAAGATCCGCCCAACAGGGGACTCGATACGCAGTATTTT; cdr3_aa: CASSQDPPNRGLDTQYF
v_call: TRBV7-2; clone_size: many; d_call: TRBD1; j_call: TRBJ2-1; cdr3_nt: TGTGCCAGCATTTTAGCCGGGGCAGGGGGAGCATTTTTTAACAATGAGCAGTTCTTC; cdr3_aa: CASILAGAGGAFFNNEQFF
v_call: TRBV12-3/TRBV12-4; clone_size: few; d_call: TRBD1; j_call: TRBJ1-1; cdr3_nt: TGTGCCAGCAGTATACCGACAGGGCGGAACACTGAAGCTTTCTTT; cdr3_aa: CASSIPTGRNTEAFF
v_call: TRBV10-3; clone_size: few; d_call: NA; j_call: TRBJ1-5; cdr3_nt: TGTGCCATCAGTTCGACGGGGGAGGGTCCTCAGCCCCAGCATTTT; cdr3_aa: CAISSTGEGPQPQHF
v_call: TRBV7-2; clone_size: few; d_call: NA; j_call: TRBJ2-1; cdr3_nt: TGTGCCAGCAGCTTAGCTGGTCCGAACGCTGAGCAGTCCTTC; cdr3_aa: CASSLAGPNAEQSF
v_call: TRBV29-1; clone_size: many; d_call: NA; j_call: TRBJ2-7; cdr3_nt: TGCAGCGTTGACTACAGGAAGGAGAGCTCCTACGAGCAGTACTTC; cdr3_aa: CSVDYRKESSYEQYF
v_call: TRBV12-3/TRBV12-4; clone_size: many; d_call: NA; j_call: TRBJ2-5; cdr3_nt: TGTGCCAGCAGTTTGGGCCCGCCAGGGACCCAGTACTTC; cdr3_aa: CASSLGPPGTQYF
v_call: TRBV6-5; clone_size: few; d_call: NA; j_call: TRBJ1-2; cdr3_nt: TGTGCCAGCAGTTACATGGGGGCCGATGGCTACACCTTC; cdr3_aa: CASSYMGADGYTF
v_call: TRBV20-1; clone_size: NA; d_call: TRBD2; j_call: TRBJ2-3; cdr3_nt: TGCAGTGCTCTTCCCCTAGCGGGCACAGATACGCAGTATTTT; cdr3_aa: CSALPLAGTDTQYF
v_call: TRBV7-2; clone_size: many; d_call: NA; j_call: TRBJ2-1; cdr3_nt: TGTGCCAGCAGCTTGGGACCGGCGTTTTACAATGAGCAGTTCTTC; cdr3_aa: CASSLGPAFYNEQFF
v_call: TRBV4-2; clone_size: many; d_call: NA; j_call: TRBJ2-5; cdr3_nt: TGTGCCAGCAGCCAATATTTAGACCCGCGGGAGACCCAGTACTTC; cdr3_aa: CASSQYLDPRETQYF
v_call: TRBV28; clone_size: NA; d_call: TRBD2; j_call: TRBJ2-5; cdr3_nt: TGTGCCACCATACGGGGGAGGGGAGCGGGCGAAGAGACCCAGTACTTC; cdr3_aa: CATIRGRGAGEETQYF
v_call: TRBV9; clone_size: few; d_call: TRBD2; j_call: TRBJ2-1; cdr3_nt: TGTGCCAGCAGCGCCCGCTATAGCGGGGGGGCTTCCTACAATGAGCAGTTCTTC; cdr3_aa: CASSARYSGGASYNEQFF
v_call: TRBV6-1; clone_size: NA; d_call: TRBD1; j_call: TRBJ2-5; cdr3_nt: TGTGCCAGCGGGGGACAGGCGTGGGTAGAGACCCAGTACTTC; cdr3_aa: CASGGQAWVETQYF
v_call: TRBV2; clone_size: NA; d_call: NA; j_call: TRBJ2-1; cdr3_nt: TGTGCCAGCAGTGAAGTCCGGGCCCACAATGAGCAGTTCTTC; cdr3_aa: CASSEVRAHNEQFF
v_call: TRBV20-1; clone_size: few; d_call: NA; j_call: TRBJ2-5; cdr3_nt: TGCAGTGCGGCCCGTGGTGTGGGCCAAGAGACCCAGTACTTC; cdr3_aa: CSAARGVGQETQYF
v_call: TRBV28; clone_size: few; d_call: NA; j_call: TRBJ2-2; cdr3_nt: TGTGCCAGCAGTCCCGGGGCAGGGGTAACCGGGGAGCTGTTTTTT; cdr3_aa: CASSPGAGVTGELFF
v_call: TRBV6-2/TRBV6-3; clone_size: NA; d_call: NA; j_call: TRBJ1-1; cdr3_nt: TGTGCCAGCAGCCCGCTAACGGGGATGAACACTGAAGCTTTCTTT; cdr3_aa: CASSPLTGMNTEAFF
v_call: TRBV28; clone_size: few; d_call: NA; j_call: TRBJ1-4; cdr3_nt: TGTGCCAGCAGTTTTCTTATTGCAACTAATGAAAAACTGTTTTTT; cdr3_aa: CASSFLIATNEKLFF
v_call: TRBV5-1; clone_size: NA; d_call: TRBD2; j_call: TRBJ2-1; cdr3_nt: TGCGCCAGCAGCGGTCGGACTAGCGGGATCAATGAGCAGTTCTTC; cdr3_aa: CASSGRTSGINEQFF
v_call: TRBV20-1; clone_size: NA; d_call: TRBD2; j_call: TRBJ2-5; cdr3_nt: TGCAGTGCTGACACTAGCGGGATTGGAGAGACCCAGTACTTC; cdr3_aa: CSADTSGIGETQYF
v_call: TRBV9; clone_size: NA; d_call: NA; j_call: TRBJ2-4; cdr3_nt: TGTGCCAGCAGCGTAGACGTAGGAGGGGAGCACATTCAGTACTTC; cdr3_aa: CASSVDVGGEHIQYF
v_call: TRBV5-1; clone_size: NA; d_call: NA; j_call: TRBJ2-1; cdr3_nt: TGCGCCAGCAGCCGGACCGGGACTCAAGGGCCTGAGCAGTTCTTC; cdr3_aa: CASSRTGTQGPEQFF
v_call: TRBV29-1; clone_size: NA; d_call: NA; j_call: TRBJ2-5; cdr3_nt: TGCAGCGTTGAAACCTTACAGACCCAGTACTTC; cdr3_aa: CSVETLQTQYF
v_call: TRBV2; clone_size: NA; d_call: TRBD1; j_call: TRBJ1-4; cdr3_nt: TGTGCCAGCAGTCTGGGACAGGTGTTTGAAAAACTGTTTTTT; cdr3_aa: CASSLGQVFEKLFF
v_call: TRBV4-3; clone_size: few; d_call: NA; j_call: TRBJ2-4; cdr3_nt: TGCGCCAGCAGCCAAGATTGGTCGGGGGTGGCCAAAAACATTCAGTACTTC; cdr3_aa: CASSQDWSGVAKNIQYF
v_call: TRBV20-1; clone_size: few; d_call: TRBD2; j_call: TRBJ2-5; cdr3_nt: TGCAGTGCTAGAGGGAGAGCGGGAGGAGAGACCCAGTACTTC; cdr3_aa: CSARGRAGGETQYF
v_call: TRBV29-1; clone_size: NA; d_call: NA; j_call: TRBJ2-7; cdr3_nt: TGCAGCGTTAGATCGGGACCCTACGAGCAGTACTTC; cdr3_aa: CSVRSGPYEQYF
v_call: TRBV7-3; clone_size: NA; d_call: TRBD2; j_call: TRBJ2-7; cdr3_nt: TGTGCCAGCAGCCCAGGACTAGCGGCTTCTGGCGAGCAGTACTTC; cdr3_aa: CASSPGLAASGEQYF
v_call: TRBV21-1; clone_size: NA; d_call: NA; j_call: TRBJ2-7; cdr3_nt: TGTGCCAGCAGCAAAGTCCAGGGGACCTACGAGCAGTACTTC; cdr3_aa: CASSKVQGTYEQYF
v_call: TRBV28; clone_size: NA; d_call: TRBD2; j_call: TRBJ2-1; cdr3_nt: TGTGCCAGCAGTAGGGGAGGGCCAGCGGGAGTCAATGAGCAGTTCTTC; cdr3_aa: CASSRGGPAGVNEQFF
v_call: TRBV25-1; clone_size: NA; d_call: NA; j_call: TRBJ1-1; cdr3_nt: TGTGCCAGCAAGGGTGGCAGGGGAAACACTGAAGCTTTCTTT; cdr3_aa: CASKGGRGNTEAFF
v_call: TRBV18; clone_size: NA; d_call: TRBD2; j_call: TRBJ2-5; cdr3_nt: TGTGCCAGCTCACCGGTAGCGGGATTATCCTCGGAGACCCAGTACTTC; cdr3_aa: CASSPVAGLSSETQYF
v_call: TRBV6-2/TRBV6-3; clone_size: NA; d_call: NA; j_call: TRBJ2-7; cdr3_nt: TGTGCCAGCAGCCCAAATCAGGGCTACGAGCAGTACTTC; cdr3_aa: CASSPNQGYEQYF
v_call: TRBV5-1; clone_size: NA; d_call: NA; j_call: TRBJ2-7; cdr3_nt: TGCGCCAGCAGCTTGGTCAGGGACCTGGGCGAGCAGTACTTC; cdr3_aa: CASSLVRDLGEQYF
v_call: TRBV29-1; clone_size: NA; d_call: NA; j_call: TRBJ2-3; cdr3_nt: TGCAGCGTTGAGGGAAATGCACCGGGACCGATATTCAACACAGATACGCAGTATTTT; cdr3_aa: CSVEGNAPGPIFNTDTQYF
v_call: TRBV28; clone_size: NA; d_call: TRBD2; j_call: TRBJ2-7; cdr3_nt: TGTGCCAGCAGTTTCCTCTTGACTAGCGGGGGGGAAGCCTACGAGCAGTACTTC; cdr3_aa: CASSFLLTSGGEAYEQYF
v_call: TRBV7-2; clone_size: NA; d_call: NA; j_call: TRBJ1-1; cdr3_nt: TGTGCCAGCAGCTTGGGGGCCAGTCGGACCACTGAAGCTTTCTTT; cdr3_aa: CASSLGASRTTEAFF
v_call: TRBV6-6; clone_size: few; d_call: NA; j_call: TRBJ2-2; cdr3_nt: TGTGCCAGTCACGTTCATAGGGACGCCGGGGAGCTGTTTTTT; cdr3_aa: CASHVHRDAGELFF
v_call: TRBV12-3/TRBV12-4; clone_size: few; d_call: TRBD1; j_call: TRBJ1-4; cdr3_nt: TGTGCCAGCAGCCCAATACAGGGGAGAGGAGAAAAACTGTTTTTT; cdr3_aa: CASSPIQGRGEKLFF
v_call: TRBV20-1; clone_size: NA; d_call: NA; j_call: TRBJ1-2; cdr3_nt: TGCAGTGCTATGAGGGCGCGATATGGCTACACCTTC; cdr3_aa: CSAMRARYGYTF
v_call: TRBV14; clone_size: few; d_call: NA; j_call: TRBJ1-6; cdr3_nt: TGTGCCAGCAGCCAAGTCTGGGGTTCACCCCTCCACTTT; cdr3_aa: CASSQVWGSPLHF
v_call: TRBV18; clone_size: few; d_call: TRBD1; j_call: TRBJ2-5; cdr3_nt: TGTGCCAGCTCACCGTCAGGGACAGGCCGGGAGACCCAGTACTTC; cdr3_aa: CASSPSGTGRETQYF
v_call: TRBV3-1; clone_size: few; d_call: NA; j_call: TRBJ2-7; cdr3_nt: TGTGCCAGCAGCCAAGATGGACAGTACAGCGAGCAGTACTTC; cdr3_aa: CASSQDGQYSEQYF
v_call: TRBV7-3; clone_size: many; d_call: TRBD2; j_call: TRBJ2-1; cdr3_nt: TGTGCCAGCAGCCCTGGACTAGCGGACAATGAGCAGTTCTTC; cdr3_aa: CASSPGLADNEQFF
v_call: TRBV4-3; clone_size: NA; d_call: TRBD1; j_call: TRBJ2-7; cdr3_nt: TGCGCCAGCAGCCAACAGACAGGGTCGTTCTCCTACGAGCAGTACTTC; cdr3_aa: CASSQQTGSFSYEQYF
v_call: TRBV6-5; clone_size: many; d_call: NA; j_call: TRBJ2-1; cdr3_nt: TGTGCCAGCAGTTCCCGGGACCACTACAATGAGCAGTTCTTC; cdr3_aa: CASSSRDHYNEQFF
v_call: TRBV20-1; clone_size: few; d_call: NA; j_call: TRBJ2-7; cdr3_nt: TGCAGTGCTAGAAAGTCTTACAGGGCGTTCGGGTCCTACGAGCAGTACTTC; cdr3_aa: CSARKSYRAFGSYEQYF
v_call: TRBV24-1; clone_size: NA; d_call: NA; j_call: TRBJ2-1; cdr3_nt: TGTGCCACCAGTGATTCGAATCCTCCCTCGGTCAATGAGCAGTTCTTC; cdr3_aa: CATSDSNPPSVNEQFF
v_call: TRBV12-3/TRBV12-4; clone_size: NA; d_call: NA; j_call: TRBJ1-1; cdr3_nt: TGTGCCAGCAGTGGGGGGCGTCGGAACACTGAAGCTTTCTTT; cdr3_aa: CASSGGRRNTEAFF
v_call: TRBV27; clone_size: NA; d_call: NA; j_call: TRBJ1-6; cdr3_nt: TGTGCCAGCAGTTTAGGAAGGGAGCCTTCACCCCTCCACTTT; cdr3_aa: CASSLGREPSPLHF
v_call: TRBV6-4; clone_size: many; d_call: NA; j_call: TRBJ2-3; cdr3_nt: TGTGCCAGCAGTGCCAGATCCACAGATACGCAGTATTTT; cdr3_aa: CASSARSTDTQYF
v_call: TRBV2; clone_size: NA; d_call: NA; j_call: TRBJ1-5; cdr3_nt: TGTGCCAGCAGTGAATGGTTTATGTGGCCCCAGCATTTT; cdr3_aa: CASSEWFMWPQHF
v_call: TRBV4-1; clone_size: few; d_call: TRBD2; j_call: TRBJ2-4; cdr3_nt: TGCGCCAGCAGCCAGGACTCGCGCTCTAGCGGGATTAGTGTCATTCAGTACTTC; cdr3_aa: CASSQDSRSSGISVIQYF
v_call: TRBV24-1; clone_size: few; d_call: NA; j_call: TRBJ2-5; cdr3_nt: TGTGCGGAAGAGACCCAGTACTTC; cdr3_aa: CAEETQYF